This TCR beta chain was sequenced in a study of shared clonotypes between healthy human individuals. This clone has a single count. The method was immunoSEQ multiplex PCR; TCRdb's version includes in-frame clones alone and lacks a portion of them. The sample yields some 1.1 million clones, 60% to 85% seen once. This receptor was taken from a man aged 18 to 30 in good health. Some clones in this sample may be carry-over from other donors' samples. The material sequenced was memory CD4+ T cells from PBMCs. The subset here: CD45RA-negative fraction.

The DNA for the CDR3 is TGTGCCAGCAGTTTCCAGGGGCTTGGGGCCAACGTCCTGACTTTC. It translates to CASSFQGLGANVLTF. V gene TRBV28 combines with J gene TRBJ2-6; the D gene is possibly TRBD1 (6 bases). Germline loops: CDR1 MDHEN, CDR2 SYDVKM. V was clipped by 3 bases and J by 3 bases, with 9 bases between them. This CDR3 has 15 amino acids.